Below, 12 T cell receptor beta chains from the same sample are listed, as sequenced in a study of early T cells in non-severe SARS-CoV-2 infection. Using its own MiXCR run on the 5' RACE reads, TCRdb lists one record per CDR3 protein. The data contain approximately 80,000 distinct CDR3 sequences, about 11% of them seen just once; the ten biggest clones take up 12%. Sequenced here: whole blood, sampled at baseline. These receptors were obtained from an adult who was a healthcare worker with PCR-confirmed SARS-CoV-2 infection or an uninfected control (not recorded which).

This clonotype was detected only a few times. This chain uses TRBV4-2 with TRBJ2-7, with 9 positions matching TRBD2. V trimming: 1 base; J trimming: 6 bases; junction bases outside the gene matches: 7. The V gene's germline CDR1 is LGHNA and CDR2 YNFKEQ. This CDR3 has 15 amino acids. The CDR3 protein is CASSQASGGYSEQYF. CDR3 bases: TGTGCCAGCAGCCAAGCCAGCGGGGGGTATTCCGAGCAGTACTTC.

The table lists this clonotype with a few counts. CDR3 residues: CSAEAGPEQYF. The CDR3 coding sequence is TGCAGTGCAGAAGCGGGGCCAGAGCAGTACTTC. The chain links TRBV20-1 to TRBJ2-7; 7 bases map to TRBD2. Germline V gene sequence: CDR1 DFQATT, CDR2 SNEGSKA (reference sequence). V was pared by 6 bases and J by 7 bases, with 6 bases of the junction left unmatched. The CDR3 is made up of 11 amino acids.

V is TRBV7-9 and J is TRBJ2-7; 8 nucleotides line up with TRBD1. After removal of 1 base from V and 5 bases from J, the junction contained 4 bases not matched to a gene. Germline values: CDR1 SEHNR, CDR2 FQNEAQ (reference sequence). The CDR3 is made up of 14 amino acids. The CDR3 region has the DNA TGTGCCAGCAGCTTAGGGGGACAGGTGGACGAGCAGTACTTC. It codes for CASSLGGQVDEQYF.

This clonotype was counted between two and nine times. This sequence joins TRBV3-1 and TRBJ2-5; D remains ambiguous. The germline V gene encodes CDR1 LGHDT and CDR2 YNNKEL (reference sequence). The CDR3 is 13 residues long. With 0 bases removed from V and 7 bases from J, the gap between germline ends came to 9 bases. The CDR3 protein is CASSQDPTLTQYF. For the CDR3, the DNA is TGTGCCAGCAGCCAAGATCCCACCTTGACCCAGTACTTC.

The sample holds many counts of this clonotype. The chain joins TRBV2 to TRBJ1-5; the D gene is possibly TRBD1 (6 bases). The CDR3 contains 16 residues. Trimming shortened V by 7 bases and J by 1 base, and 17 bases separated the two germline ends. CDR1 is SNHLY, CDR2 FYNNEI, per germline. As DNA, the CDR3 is TGTGCCAGCAAAGAAGGGGGTGGAGTGAGCAATCAGCCCCAGCATTTT. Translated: CASKEGGGVSNQPQHF.

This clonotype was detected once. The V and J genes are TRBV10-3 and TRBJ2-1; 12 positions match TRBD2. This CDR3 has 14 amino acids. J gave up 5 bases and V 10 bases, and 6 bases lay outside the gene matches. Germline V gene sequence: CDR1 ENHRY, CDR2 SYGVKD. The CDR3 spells CASKTSGGHNEQFF. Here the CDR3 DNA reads TGTGCCAGCAAAACTAGCGGGGGGCACAATGAGCAGTTCTTC.

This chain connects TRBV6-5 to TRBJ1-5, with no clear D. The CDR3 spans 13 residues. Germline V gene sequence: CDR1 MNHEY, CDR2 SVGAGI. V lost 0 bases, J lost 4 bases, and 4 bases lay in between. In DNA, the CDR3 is TGTGCCAGCAGTTACTCCCAAAATCAGCCCCAGCATTTT. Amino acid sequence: CASSYSQNQPQHF.

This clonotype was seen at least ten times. The CDR3 sequence is CASNGVGGGEQFF. CDR3 DNA sequence: TGTGCCAGCAACGGAGTGGGGGGCGGTGAGCAGTTCTTC. This rearrangement joins TRBV14 to TRBJ2-1; either TRBD1 or TRBD2 may fit D (6 bases each). Germline V gene sequence: CDR1 SGHDN, CDR2 FVKESK. The CDR3 totals 13 residues. The V and J ends lost 7 bases and 9 bases respectively, with 16 bases between them.

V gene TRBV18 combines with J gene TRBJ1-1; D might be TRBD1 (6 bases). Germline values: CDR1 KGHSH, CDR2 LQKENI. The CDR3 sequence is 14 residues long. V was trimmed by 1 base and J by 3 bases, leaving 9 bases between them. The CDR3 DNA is TGTGCCAGCTCACCACAATCAGGGGACACTGAAGCTTTCTTT. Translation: CASSPQSGDTEAFF. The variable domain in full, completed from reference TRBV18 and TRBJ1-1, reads NAGVMQNPRHLVRRRGQEARLRCSPMKGHSHVYWYRQLPEEGLKFMVYLQKENIIDESGMPKERFSAEFPKEGPSILRIQQVVRGDSAAYFCASSPQSGDTEAFFGQGTRLTVV.

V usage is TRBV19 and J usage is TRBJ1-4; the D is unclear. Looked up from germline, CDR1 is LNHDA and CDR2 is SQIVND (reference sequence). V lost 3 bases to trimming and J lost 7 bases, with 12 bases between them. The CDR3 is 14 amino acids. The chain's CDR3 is CASSIMGRREKLFF. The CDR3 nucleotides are TGTGCCAGTAGTATCATGGGTCGACGTGAAAAACTGTTTTTT.

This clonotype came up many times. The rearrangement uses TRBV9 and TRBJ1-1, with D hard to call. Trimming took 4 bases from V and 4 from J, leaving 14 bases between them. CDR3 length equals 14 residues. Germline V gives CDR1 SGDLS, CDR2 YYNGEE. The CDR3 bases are TGTGCCAGCAGCTCCACTAACTTGGGCACTGAAGCTTTCTTT. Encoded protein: CASSSTNLGTEAFF.

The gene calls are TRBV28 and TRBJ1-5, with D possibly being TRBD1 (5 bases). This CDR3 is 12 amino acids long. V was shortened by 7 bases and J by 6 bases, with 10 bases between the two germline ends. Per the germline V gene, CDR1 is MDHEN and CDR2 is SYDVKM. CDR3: CASNEGVQPQHF. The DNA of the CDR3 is TGTGCCAGCAACGAAGGGGTTCAGCCCCAGCATTTT.